This TCR beta chain was identified in a study of blood T cell repertoires in COVID-19. At the level of the study: The analysed material was cDNA or gDNA that came from T cells, B-cell-depleted T cells, or PBMCs.

The ends were cut back, 4 bases at V and 5 bases at J, with 11 bases in the middle. This CDR3 has 14 amino acids. Germline CDR1 is LNHDA and CDR2 is SQIVND (reference sequence). Data came from immunoSEQ multiplex PCR; TCRdb stores just in-frame clones and leaves some out. This repertoire shows around 40,000 clones, about 92% found once; its top ten account for around 12%. Sequenced material: peripheral blood. This chain joins TRBV19 and TRBJ1-4; D gene ambiguous. The TCR comes from a human donor in a cohort sampled during active COVID-19. CDR3 sequence reads: CASSKGRRNEKLFF. The CDR3 region has the DNA TGTGCCAGTAGTAAAGGGAGACGAAATGAAAAACTGTTTTTT.